This T cell receptor beta chain emerged from a study of T cells in narcolepsy. Study-wide points: Autoreactive HCRT-specific and TRIB2-specific clonotypes were marked in same-patient CSF-versus-blood CD4+ comparisons. No autoreactive T cell clone sequences appeared in some memory CD4+ repertoires. Autoreactive clonotypes reportedly recurred in blood of same and different patients, not controls.

This clone has a single count. What it binds is unknown. The method was immunoSEQ multiplex PCR; TCRdb's version includes in-frame clones alone and lacks a portion of them. The sample carries tens of thousands of clones, around 83% recorded once. The germline V gene encodes CDR1 SGHRS and CDR2 YFSETQ. V was clipped by 0 bases and J by 2 bases, with 7 bases between them. The CDR3 is made up of 14 amino acids. The chain joins TRBV5-1 to TRBJ2-3; D ambiguous. Sequences were obtained from CD45RA- memory CD4+ T cells from PBMCs. This clonotype was sampled from a human donor with narcolepsy. This chain's CDR3 is CASSLAGFTDTQYF. As DNA, the CDR3 is TGCGCCAGCAGCTTGGCGGGCTTCACAGATACGCAGTATTTT.